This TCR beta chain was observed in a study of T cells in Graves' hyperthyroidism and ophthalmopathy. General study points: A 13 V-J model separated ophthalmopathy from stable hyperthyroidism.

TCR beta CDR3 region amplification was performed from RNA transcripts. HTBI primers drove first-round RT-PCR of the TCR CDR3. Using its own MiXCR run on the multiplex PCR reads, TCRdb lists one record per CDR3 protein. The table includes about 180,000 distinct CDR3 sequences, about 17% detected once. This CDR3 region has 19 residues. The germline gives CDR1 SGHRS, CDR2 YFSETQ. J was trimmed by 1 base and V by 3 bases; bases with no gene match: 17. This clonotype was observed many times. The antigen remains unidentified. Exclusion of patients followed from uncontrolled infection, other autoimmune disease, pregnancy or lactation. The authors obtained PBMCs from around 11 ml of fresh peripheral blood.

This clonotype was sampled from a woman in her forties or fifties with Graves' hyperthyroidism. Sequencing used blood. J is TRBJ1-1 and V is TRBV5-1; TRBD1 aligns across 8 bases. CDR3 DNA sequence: TGCGCCAGCAGCTCCCCCCAGGGGACAGGCTTCGGGGGGAACACTGAAGCTTTCTTT. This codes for CASSSPQGTGFGGNTEAFF.